Below, one TCR beta chain is given with its context. The sample comes from a study of blood T cell repertoires in COVID-19. About the research overall: Acute and convalescent COVID-19 specimens originated in the United States, Italy and Spain.

Trimming took 3 bases from V and 7 from J, leaving 25 bases between them. This CDR3 spans 17 amino acids. Germline CDR1 and CDR2: SGDLS and YYNGEE. Some clones are missing from TCRdb's copy, which holds only in-frame ones; the method was immunoSEQ multiplex PCR. The sample lists 300,000 to 400,000 clones, about 85% occurring once. V is TRBV9 and J is TRBJ1-2; D perhaps matches TRBD1 (6 bases). The TCR was taken from a woman aged 25 to 45 who had been exposed to COVID-19. Sequenced sample: PBMCs or T cells enriched from blood (not recorded which). CDR3 nucleotides: TGTGCCAGCAGCGGAGGGGGACACTCCAACGGGCCTCTTGGCTACACCTTC. It specifies CASSGGGHSNGPLGYTF.